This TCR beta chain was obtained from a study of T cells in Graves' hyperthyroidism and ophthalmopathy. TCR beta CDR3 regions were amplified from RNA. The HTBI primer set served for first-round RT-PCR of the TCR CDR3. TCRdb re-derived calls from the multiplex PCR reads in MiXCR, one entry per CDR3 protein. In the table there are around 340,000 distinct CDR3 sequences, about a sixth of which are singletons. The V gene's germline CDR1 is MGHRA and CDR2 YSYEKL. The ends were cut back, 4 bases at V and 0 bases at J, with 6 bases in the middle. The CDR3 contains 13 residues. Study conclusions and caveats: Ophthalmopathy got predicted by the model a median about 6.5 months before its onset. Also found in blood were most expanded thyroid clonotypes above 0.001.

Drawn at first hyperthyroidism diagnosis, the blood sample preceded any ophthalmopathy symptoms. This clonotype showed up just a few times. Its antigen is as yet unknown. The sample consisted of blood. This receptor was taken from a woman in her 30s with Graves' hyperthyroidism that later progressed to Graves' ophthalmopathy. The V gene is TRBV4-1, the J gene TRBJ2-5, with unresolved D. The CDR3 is CASSPVDQETQYF. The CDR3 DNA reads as TGCGCCAGCAGCCCAGTGGACCAAGAGACCCAGTACTTC.